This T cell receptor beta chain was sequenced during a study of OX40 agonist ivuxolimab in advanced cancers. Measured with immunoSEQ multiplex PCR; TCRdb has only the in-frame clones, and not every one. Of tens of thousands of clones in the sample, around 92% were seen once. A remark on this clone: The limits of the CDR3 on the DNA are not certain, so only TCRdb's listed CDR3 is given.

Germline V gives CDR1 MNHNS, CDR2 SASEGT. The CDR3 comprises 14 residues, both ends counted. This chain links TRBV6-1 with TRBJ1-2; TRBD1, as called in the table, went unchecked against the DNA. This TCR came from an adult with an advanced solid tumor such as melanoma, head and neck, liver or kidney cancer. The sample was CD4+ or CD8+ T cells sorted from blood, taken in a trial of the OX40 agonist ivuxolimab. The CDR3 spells CASSDLWGTGNNTF.